The 8 T cell receptor beta chains below all came from one sample that was sequenced in a study of blood T cell repertoires in COVID-19. Profiled with immunoSEQ multiplex PCR; TCRdb holds only in-frame clones, not every one. The sample holds about 190,000 clones, about 80% seen once. Sequenced material: PBMCs or T cells enriched from blood (not recorded which). These receptors all stem from a woman aged 60-75 years with acute COVID-19.

The V gene is TRBV11-3, the J gene TRBJ1-5, with TRBD1 matching over 7 bases. Germline CDR1 and CDR2: SGHNT and YENEEA. The CDR3 is 15 amino acids. The V and J ends lost 5 bases and 2 bases, in that order; junction bases with no gene match: 6. CDR3 coding DNA: TGTGCCAGCAGCGCAAAAGACAGGGGCAATCAGCCCCAGCATTTT. This sequence encodes CASSAKDRGNQPQHF. Full variable domain (rest looked up from reference TRBV11-3 and TRBJ1-5): EAGVVQSPRYKIIEKKQPVAFWCNPISGHNTLYWYLQNLGQGPELLIRYENEEAVDDSQLPKDRFSAERLKGVDSTLKIQPAELGDSAVYLCASSAKDRGNQPQHFGDGTRLSIL.

The chain is built from TRBV19 and TRBJ1-1; D perhaps matches TRBD1 (6 bases). V gave up 3 bases and J gave up 5 bases, with 13 bases separating them. The germline V gene encodes CDR1 LNHDA and CDR2 SQIVND (reference sequence). The CDR3 covers 14 residues. The CDR3 DNA is TGTGCCAGTAGTATGGGGGGGCGGGAGACTGAAGCTTTCTTT. Translating gives CASSMGGRETEAFF.

The chain employs TRBV9 and TRBJ1-2; D gene ambiguous. This CDR3 is built from 15 residues. Trimming removed 3 bases from V and 3 bases from J, with 15 bases in between. Germline V gene lookup returns CDR1 SGDLS and CDR2 YYNGEE. The CDR3 nucleotides are TGTGCCAGCAGCGCCGCAGGAAACGCAGACTATGGCTACACCTTC. This encodes CASSAAGNADYGYTF.

J is TRBJ2-1 and V is TRBV27, with 12 bases identical to TRBD2. Germline CDR1 MNHEY, CDR2 SMNVEV (reference sequence). V lost 5 bases, J lost 9 bases, and 8 bases stayed unmatched. The CDR3 runs to 15 residues. The CDR3 region is CASSPRLAGETEQFF. CDR3 sequence (DNA): TGTGCCAGCAGTCCCCGACTAGCGGGAGAGACTGAGCAGTTCTTC.

The chain carries TRBV27 and TRBJ2-1, with 10 bases aligning to TRBD2. With V trimmed by 6 bases and J by 3 bases, 8 bases remained unmatched. The CDR3 spans 16 residues. In germline, CDR1 is MNHEY, CDR2 SMNVEV (reference sequence). The CDR3 sequence is CASRKWTSGFYNEQFF. The DNA for the CDR3 is TGTGCCAGCAGAAAATGGACTAGCGGTTTCTACAATGAGCAGTTCTTC.

The chain links TRBV15 to TRBJ1-6; tentatively, D is TRBD1 (6 bases). The CDR3 is 17 amino acids. Germline V gene data show CDR1 as LNHNV and CDR2 as YYDKDF (reference sequence). The V end lost 6 bases, the J end lost 0 bases, and 15 bases lay between the germline ends. This CDR3 reads CATRDVRGSSYNSPLHF. In DNA, the CDR3 is TGTGCCACCAGGGACGTTAGGGGGAGCTCCTATAATTCACCCCTCCACTTT. Drawing the rest from reference TRBV15 and TRBJ1-6, the complete variable domain is DAMVIQNPRYQVTQFGKPVTLSCSQTLNHNVMYWYQQKSSQAPKLLFHYYDKDFNNEADTPDNFQSRRPNTSFCFLDIRSPGLGDTAMYLCATRDVRGSSYNSPLHFGNGTRLTVT.

The count of this clone is one. The chain employs TRBV9 and TRBJ1-2; 9 nucleotides line up with TRBD1. This CDR3 region has 14 residues. CDR1 and CDR2 from the germline V gene are SGDLS and YYNGEE. With V trimmed by 0 bases and J by 7 bases, 4 bases remained unmatched. CDR3 amino acids: CASSVGTGDLGYTF. The CDR3, as DNA: TGTGCCAGCAGCGTAGGGACAGGGGATCTTGGCTACACCTTC.

This chain uses TRBV5-8 with TRBJ2-3, with 9 bases identical to TRBD2. Germline-derived CDR1 and CDR2 are SGHTS and YDEGEE. The CDR3 consists of 13 residues. V shed 7 bases and J 4 bases; nucleotides not matched to a gene: 4. CDR3 bases: TGTGCCAGCGAGAAGCGGGGGGCAGATACGCAGTATTTT. This gives the protein CASEKRGADTQYF.